Described below is a single T cell receptor beta chain sequence and its context. As yet, its antigen is unknown. Germline V gene lookup returns CDR1 MNHEY and CDR2 SVGAGI. CDR3 size: 14 residues. Losses at the gene ends were 6 bases for V and 3 bases for J; bases not matched to a gene: 7. This sample was included in a study of OX40 agonist ivuxolimab in advanced cancers. Study information: Every 2 weeks, patients got intravenous ivuxolimab at one of six dose levels (0.01-10 mg/kg).

The data were produced by immunoSEQ multiplex PCR, yet TCRdb's version contains in-frame clones alone and is incomplete. There are approximately 60,000 clones in the sample; 84% occur only once, and more than 2% lies in the top ten. General study results and limits: Individuals who were partial responders at 0.1-3.0 mg/kg had clonal expansion that ranked among the lowest. It was also the case that some nonresponders had low normalized T-cell clonal expansion. Researchers report that CD8+ T cells had, on average, more expanded clones than CD4+.

The TCR was taken from an adult with an advanced solid tumor such as melanoma, head and neck, liver or kidney cancer. The V and J genes are TRBV6-5 and TRBJ2-7, with 8 positions matching TRBD1. Sequencing used CD4+ or CD8+ T cells sorted from blood, obtained in a trial of the OX40 agonist ivuxolimab. CDR3 sequence reads: CASSSMTGDYEQYF. The CDR3 bases are TGTGCCAGCAGCTCTATGACAGGGGACTACGAGCAGTACTTC.